Listed below are T cell receptor beta chains from one sample, sequenced in a study of T cells in Graves' hyperthyroidism and ophthalmopathy. MiXCR, run by TCRdb on the multiplex PCR reads, gives a single entry per CDR3 protein. The table includes 500,000 or so distinct CDR3 sequences, under 20% detected once. The sequenced sample was blood. Receptors originate from a woman under 30 with Graves' ophthalmopathy. Each CDR3 is given with its conserved first and last residue. D genes are given only for firm matches. Clone size appears in some rows only: once, few, many, or a class for an expanded clone.

D	V	size	J	CDR3	DNA
TRBD2	TRBV7-3	many	TRBJ2-1	CASNMGLADNEQFF	TGTGCCAGCAACATGGGACTAGCGGACAATGAGCAGTTCTTC
NA	TRBV9	NA	TRBJ1-2	CASSEEGIGGNTF	TGTGCCAGCAGCGAGGAGGGGATCGGGGGAAACACCTTC
NA	TRBV20-1	NA	TRBJ1-4	CSARDRGGGEKPFF	TGCAGTGCTAGAGATCGGGGAGGGGGTGAAAAACCGTTTTTT
NA	TRBV7-9	many	TRBJ1-2	CASTNYPTGYGYTF	TGTGCCAGCACCAATTACCCAACAGGCTATGGCTACACCTTC
TRBD2	TRBV5-5	NA	TRBJ2-1	CASSLGLAGGMDEQFF	TGCGCCAGCAGCTTGGGACTAGCGGGAGGCATGGACGAGCAGTTCTTC
NA	TRBV28	many	TRBJ1-1	CASSFGLGRNTEAFF	TGTGCCAGCAGTTTTGGTCTGGGACGGAACACTGAAGCTTTCTTT
NA	TRBV2	many	TRBJ1-4	CASSEFAGARGEKLFF	TGTGCCAGCAGTGAATTTGCAGGGGCGCGGGGTGAAAAACTGTTTTTT
TRBD2	TRBV6-4	NA	TRBJ2-1	CASSMSGGGYNEQFF	TGTGCCAGCAGTATGAGCGGGGGGGGCTACAATGAGCAGTTCTTC
TRBD1	TRBV11-2	many	TRBJ1-4	CASSWDRGLTEKLFF	TGTGCCAGCAGCTGGGACAGGGGGTTAACTGAAAAACTGTTTTTT
NA	TRBV5-6	many	TRBJ2-1	CASSLGLRNYNEQFF	TGTGCCAGCAGCCTCGGACTGAGAAACTACAATGAGCAGTTCTTC
NA	TRBV11-2	NA	TRBJ1-1	CASNREGVDTEAFF	TGTGCCAGCAACCGAGAGGGGGTGGACACTGAAGCTTTCTTT
NA	TRBV9	NA	TRBJ2-4	CASSDRDTKNIQYF	TGTGCCAGCAGCGATAGGGACACCAAAAACATTCAGTACTTC
TRBD2	TRBV3-1	many	TRBJ2-3	CASSQGLAGGASTQYF	TGTGCCAGCAGCCAGGGACTAGCGGGAGGTGCAAGTACGCAGTATTTT
NA	TRBV6-1	many	TRBJ2-1	CASRATAQAYNEQFF	TGTGCCAGCAGGGCAACAGCTCAAGCCTACAATGAGCAGTTCTTC
NA	TRBV6-2/TRBV6-3	few	TRBJ1-2	CASSYYGNGYTF	TGTGCCAGCAGTTACTATGGAAATGGCTACACCTTC
TRBD2	TRBV20-1	many	TRBJ2-5	CSARDPLAGGETQYF	TGCAGTGCTAGAGATCCACTAGCGGGAGGAGAGACCCAGTACTTC
NA	TRBV6-2/TRBV6-3	many	TRBJ1-5	CASSYSAGSNQPQHF	TGTGCCAGCAGTTACTCGGCGGGGAGCAATCAGCCCCAGCATTTT
TRBD1	TRBV3-1	many	TRBJ1-1	CASSLSRTGLTEAFF	TGTGCCAGCAGCCTAAGTCGGACAGGGCTCACTGAAGCTTTCTTT
NA	TRBV19	few	TRBJ1-5	CASSIQYTQHF	TGTGCCAGTAGTATCCAGTATACCCAGCATTTT
TRBD1	TRBV7-9	many	TRBJ1-2	CASSSLGQGRDYGYTF	TGTGCCAGCAGCTCACTAGGACAGGGTAGAGACTATGGCTACACCTTC
TRBD2	TRBV7-9	NA	TRBJ2-1	CASSLELAGGSEQFF	TGTGCCAGCAGCTTAGAGCTAGCGGGGGGGTCTGAGCAGTTCTTC
NA	TRBV6-4	few	TRBJ1-5	CARGELGVCQPQHF	TGTGCCCGGGGGGAGTTGGGAGTTTGTCAGCCCCAGCATTTT
TRBD2	TRBV25-1	NA	TRBJ2-1	CASSGTSGSKSYNEQLF	TGTGCCAGCAGCGGGACTAGCGGGAGTAAATCCTACAATGAGCAGCTCTTC
TRBD2	TRBV12-3/TRBV12-4	many	TRBJ2-1	CASNAGPGGVHEQFF	TGTGCCAGCAATGCCGGCCCGGGAGGAGTACATGAGCAGTTCTTC
NA	TRBV30	many	TRBJ2-3	CASTLGYSSDTQYF	TGTGCCTCCACACTAGGATATTCTTCAGATACGCAGTATTTT
NA	TRBV11-3	few	TRBJ1-3	CASSLTGISGNTIYF	TGTGCCAGCAGCCTAACAGGGATTTCTGGAAACACCATATATTTT
NA	TRBV28	NA	TRBJ1-4	CASRSGGGGNEKLFF	TGTGCCAGCAGATCAGGAGGCGGCGGTAATGAAAAACTGTTTTTT
NA	TRBV7-9	many	TRBJ1-2	CASSLDSGHNYGYTF	TGTGCCAGCAGCTTAGATTCAGGACATAACTATGGCTACACCTTC
NA	TRBV28	many	TRBJ2-7	CASSLRGTHYEQYF	TGTGCCAGCAGTTTACGAGGTACCCACTACGAGCAGTACTTC
NA	TRBV29-1	few	TRBJ1-1	CSVREKKNTEAFF	TGCAGCGTTAGGGAGAAAAAGAACACTGAAGCTTTCTTT
NA	TRBV6-5	NA	TRBJ1-5	CASSYRRQEPQHF	TGTGCCAGCAGTTACCGAAGGCAAGAGCCCCAGCATTTT